This section outlines one TCR beta chain sequence together with its context. Its target is unknown. The source of the sample is a study of cytomegalovirus exposure and HLA in healthy donors. Overall study findings and caveats: Later on, an analysis found that several of the most significant clusters appeared to be linked to common viral pathogens, which included parvovirus B19. Associated with HLA alleles at 0.05 false discovery rate in a later analysis were about 17,000 TCR beta sequences.

The CDR3 covers 18 residues. V trimming: 0 bases; J trimming: 0 bases; junction bases outside the gene matches: 8. Germline lookup yields CDR1 SGDLS and CDR2 YYNGEE. PCR was performed using 60 Vbeta and 13 Jbeta primers. Libraries were prepared by immunoSEQ multiplex PCR; TCRdb keeps only in-frame clonotypes and omits some of them. The data contain tens of thousands of clones, roughly 81% of them seen just once; the ten biggest clones take up approximately 1.9%. The sequenced sample consisted of PBMCs. The sequence was obtained from a woman aged 25 to 39 in good health and CMV-seronegative. The chain joins TRBV9 to TRBJ2-1; 8 bases agree with TRBD1. Here the CDR3 DNA reads TGTGCCAGCAGCGTAGAGGCATCAGGACAGGGCTCCTACAATGAGCAGTTCTTC. It encodes CASSVEASGQGSYNEQFF.